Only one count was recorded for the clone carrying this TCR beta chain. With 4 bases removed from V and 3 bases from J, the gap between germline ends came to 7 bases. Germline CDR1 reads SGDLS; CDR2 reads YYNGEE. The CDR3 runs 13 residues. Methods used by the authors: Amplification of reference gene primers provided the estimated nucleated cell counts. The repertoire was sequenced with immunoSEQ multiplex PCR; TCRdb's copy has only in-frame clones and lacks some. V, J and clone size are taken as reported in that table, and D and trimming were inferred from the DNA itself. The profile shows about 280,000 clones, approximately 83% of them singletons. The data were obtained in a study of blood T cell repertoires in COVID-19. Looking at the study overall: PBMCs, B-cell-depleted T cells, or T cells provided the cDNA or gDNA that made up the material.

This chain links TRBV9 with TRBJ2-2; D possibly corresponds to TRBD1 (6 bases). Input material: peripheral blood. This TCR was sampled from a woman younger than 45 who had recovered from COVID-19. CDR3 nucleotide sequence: TGTGCCAGCAGCACAGGGTACACCGGGGAGCTGTTTTTT. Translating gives CASSTGYTGELFF.